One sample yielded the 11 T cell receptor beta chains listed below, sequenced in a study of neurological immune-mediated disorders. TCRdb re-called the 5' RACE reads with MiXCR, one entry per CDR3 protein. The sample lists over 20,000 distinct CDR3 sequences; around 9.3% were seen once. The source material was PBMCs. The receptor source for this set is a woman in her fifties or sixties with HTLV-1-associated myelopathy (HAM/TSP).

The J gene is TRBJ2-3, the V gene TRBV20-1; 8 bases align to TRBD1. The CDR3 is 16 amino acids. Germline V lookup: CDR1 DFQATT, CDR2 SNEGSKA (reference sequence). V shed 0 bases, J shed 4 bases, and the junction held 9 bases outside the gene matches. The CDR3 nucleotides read TGCAGTGCTAGAGATGGAGGACAGGGAAGGCCAGATACGCAGTATTTT. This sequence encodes CSARDGGQGRPDTQYF.

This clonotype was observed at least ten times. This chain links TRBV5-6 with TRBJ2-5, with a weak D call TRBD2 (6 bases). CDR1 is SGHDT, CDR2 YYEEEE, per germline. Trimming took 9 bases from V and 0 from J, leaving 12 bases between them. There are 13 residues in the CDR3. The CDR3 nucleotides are TGTGCCAATCGGACTAAAAACCAAGAGACCCAGTACTTC. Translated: CANRTKNQETQYF.

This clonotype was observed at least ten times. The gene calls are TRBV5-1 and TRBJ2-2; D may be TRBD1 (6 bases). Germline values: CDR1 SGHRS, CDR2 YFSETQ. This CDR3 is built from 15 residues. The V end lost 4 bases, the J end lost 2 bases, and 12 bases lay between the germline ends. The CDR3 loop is CASSPDRLNTGELFF. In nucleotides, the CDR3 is TGCGCCAGCAGCCCAGACAGGCTAAACACCGGGGAGCTGTTTTTT.

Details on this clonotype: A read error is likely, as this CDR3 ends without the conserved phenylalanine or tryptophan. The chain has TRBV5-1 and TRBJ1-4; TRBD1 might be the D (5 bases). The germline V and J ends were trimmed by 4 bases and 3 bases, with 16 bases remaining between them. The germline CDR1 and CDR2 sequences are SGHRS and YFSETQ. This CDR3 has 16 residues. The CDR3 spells CASSGTTGISNEKLFL. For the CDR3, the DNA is TGCGCCAGCAGCGGGACTACGGGGATCTCTAATGAAAAACTGTTTCTT.

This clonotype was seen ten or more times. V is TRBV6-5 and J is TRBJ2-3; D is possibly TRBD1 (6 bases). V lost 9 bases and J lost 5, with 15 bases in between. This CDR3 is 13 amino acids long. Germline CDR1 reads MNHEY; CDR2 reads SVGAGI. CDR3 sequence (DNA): TGTGCCAGTGCTTCAGGGGCTGTAGATACGCAGTATTTT. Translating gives CASASGAVDTQYF.

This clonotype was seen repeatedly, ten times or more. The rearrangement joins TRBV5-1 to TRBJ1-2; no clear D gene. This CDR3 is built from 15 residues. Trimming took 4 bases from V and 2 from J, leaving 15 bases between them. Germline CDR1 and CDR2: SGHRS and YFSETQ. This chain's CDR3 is CASSPDTGGNYGYTF. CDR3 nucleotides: TGCGCCAGCAGCCCCGACACGGGAGGGAACTATGGCTACACCTTC.

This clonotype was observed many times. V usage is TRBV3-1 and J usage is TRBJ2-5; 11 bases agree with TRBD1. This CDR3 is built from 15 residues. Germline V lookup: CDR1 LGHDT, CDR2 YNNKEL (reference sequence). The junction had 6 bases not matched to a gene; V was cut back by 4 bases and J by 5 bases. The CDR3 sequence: CASSRRTGGRETQYF. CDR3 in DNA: TGTGCCAGCAGCCGACGGACAGGGGGCAGGGAGACCCAGTACTTC.

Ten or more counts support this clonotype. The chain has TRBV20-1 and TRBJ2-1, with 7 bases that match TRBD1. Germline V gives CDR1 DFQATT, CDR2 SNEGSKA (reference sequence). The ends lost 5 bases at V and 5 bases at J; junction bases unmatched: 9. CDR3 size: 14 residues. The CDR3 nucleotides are TGCAGTGCTTTAACAGGGGTCGGGGACAATGAGCAGTTCTTC. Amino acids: CSALTGVGDNEQFF.

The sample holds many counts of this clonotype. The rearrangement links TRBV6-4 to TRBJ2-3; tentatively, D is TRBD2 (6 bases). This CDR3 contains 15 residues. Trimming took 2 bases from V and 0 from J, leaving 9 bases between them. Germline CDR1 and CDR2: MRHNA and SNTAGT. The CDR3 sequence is CASSDLAGSTDTQYF. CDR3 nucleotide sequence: TGTGCCAGCAGTGACCTGGCGGGGAGCACAGATACGCAGTATTTT.

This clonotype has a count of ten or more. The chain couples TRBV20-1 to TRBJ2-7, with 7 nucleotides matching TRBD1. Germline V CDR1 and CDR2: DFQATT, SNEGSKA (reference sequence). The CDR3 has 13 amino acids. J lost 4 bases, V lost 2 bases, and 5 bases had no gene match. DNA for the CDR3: TGCAGTGCTAGAAAGGGGGCCGGGTACGAGCAGTACTTC. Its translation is CSARKGAGYEQYF.

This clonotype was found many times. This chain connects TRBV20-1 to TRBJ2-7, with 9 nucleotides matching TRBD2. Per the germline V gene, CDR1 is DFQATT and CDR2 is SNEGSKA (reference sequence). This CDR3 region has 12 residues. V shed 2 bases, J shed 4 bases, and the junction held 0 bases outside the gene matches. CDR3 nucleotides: TGCAGTGCTAGAACTAGCGGGTACGAGCAGTACTTC. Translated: CSARTSGYEQYF.